This T cell receptor beta chain came from a study of PD-L1 blockade in urothelial cancer. The study's findings and limits: Durable-benefit patients showed greater tumor-associated blood clone expansion at 3 weeks.

Clones were read by immunoSEQ multiplex PCR, and TCRdb kept only the in-frame ones, dropping some. The data contain about 82,000 clones, 90% to 95% of them seen just once; the ten biggest clones take up around 10%. In the case of this clone: Its antigen is undetermined.

The germline V gene encodes CDR1 GTSNPN and CDR2 SVGIG (reference sequence). This CDR3 comprises 14 residues. V shed 4 bases, J shed 5 bases, and the junction held 7 bases outside the gene matches. The chain uses TRBV30 and TRBJ1-2, with TRBD1 matching over 10 bases. The starting material was PBMCs, obtained around atezolizumab (anti-PD-L1) treatment. The sequence was collected from a man in his 60s with urothelial cancer. The CDR3 loop is CAWNPGQGIYGYTF. CDR3 DNA: TGTGCCTGGAATCCGGGACAGGGGATTTATGGCTACACCTTC.